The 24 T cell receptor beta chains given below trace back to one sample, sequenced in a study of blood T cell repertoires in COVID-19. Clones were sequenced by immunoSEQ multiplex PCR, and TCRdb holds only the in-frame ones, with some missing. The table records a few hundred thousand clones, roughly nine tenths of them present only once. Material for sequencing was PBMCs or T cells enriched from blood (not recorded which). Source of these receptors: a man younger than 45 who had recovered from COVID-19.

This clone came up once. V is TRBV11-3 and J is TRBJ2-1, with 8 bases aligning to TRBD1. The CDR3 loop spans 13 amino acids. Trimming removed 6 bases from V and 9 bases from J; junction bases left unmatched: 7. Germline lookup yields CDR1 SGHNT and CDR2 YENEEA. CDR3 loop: CASRLQGGGEQFF. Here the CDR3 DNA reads TGTGCCAGCAGATTACAGGGGGGCGGTGAGCAGTTCTTC.

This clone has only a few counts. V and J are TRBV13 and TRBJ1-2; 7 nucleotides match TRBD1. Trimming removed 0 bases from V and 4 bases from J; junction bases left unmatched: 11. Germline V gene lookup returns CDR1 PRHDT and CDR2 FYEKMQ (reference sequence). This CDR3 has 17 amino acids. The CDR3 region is CASSLGGQLRGVYGYTF. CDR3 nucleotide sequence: TGTGCCAGCAGCTTAGGGGGACAGTTAAGAGGGGTCTATGGCTACACCTTC.

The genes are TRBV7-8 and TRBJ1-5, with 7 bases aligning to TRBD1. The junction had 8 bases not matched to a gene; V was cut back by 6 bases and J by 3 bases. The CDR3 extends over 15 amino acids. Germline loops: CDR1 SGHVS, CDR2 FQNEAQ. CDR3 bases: TGTGCCAGCAGTCAAGGCCAGGGGGACAATCAGCCCCAGCATTTT. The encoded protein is CASSQGQGDNQPQHF.

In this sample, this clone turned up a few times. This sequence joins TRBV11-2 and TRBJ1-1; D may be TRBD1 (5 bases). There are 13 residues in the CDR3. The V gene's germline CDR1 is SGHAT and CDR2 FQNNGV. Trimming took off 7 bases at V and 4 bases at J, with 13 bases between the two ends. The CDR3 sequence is CASTQGFGTEAFF. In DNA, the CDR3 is TGTGCCAGCACCCAGGGTTTCGGCACTGAAGCTTTCTTT.

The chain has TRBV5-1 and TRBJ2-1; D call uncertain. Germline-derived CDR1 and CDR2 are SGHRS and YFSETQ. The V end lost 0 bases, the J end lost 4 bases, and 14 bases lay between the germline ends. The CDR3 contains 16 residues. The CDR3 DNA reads TGCGCCAGCAGCTTGGGTTACAGCCGTGAGTACAATGAGCAGTTCTTC. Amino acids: CASSLGYSREYNEQFF.

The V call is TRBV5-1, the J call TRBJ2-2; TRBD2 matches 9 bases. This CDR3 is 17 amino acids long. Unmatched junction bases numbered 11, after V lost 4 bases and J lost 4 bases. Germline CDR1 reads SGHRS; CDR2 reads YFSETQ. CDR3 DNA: TGCGCCAGCAGCCCACGGTCTAGCGGGACCCTCACCGGGGAGCTGTTTTTT. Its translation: CASSPRSSGTLTGELFF.

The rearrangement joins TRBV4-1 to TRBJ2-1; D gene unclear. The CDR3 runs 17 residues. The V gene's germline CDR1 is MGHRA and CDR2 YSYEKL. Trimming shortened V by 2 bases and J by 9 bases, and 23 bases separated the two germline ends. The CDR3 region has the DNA TGCGCCAGCAGCCAAACCACAGTGGCTACAATATTTAGTGAGCAGTTCTTC. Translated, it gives CASSQTTVATIFSEQFF.

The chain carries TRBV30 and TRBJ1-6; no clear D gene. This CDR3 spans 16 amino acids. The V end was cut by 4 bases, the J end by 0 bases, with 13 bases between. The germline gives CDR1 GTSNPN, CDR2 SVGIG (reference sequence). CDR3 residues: CAWTSVKRSYNSPLHF. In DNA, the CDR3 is TGTGCCTGGACCAGTGTGAAGCGCTCCTATAATTCACCCCTCCACTTT. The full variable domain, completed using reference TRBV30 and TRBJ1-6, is SQTIHQWPATLVQPVGSPLSLECTVEGTSNPNLYWYRQAAGRGLQLLFYSVGIGQISSEVPQNLSASRPQDRQFILSSKKLLLSDSGFYLCAWTSVKRSYNSPLHFGNGTRLTVT.

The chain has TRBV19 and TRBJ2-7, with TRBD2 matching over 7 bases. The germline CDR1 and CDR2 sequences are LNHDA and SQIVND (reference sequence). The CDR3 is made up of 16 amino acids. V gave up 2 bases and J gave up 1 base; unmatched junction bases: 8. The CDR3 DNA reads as TGTGCCAGTAGTATATCGCCCGGGGGGATGTCCTACGAGCAGTACTTC. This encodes CASSISPGGMSYEQYF.

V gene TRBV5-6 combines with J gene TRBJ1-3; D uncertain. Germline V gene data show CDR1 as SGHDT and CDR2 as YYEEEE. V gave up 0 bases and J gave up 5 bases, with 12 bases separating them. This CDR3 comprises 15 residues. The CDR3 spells CASSLELGSRNTIYF. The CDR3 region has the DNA TGTGCCAGCAGCTTGGAATTAGGGAGTAGAAACACCATATATTTT.

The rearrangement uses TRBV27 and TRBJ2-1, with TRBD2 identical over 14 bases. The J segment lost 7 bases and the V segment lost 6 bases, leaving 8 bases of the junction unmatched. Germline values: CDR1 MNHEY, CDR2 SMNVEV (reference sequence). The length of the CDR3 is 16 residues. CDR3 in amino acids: CASRPLGLAGANEQFF. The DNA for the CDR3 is TGTGCCAGCAGACCCTTGGGACTAGCGGGAGCAAATGAGCAGTTCTTC.

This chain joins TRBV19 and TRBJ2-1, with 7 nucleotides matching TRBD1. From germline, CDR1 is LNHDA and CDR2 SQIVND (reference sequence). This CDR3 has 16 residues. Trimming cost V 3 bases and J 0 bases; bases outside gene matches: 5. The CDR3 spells CASSMRRDSSYNEQFF. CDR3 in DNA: TGTGCCAGTAGTATGAGACGGGACAGCTCCTACAATGAGCAGTTCTTC.

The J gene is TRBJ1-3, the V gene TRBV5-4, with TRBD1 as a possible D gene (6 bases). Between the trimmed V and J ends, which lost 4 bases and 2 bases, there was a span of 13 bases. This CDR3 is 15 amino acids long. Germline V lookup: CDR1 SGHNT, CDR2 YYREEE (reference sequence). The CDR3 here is CASSPQGKAGNTIYF. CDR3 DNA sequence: TGTGCCAGCAGCCCACAGGGAAAAGCTGGAAACACCATATATTTT.

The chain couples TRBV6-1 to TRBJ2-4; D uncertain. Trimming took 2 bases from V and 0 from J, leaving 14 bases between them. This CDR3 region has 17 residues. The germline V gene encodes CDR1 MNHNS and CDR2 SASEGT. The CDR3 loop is CASSELSPVLAKNIQYF. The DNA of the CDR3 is TGTGCCAGCAGTGAACTAAGTCCCGTCCTAGCCAAAAACATTCAGTACTTC.

This chain's CDR3 is CASSLVASRDYEQYF. Here the CDR3 DNA reads TGCGCCAGCAGCTTGGTGGCTAGCAGAGACTACGAGCAGTACTTC. The rearrangement links TRBV5-1 to TRBJ2-7; D possibly corresponds to TRBD2 (5 bases). The CDR3 consists of 15 residues. Germline CDR1 is SGHRS and CDR2 is YFSETQ. V lost 0 bases, J lost 3 bases, and 13 bases lay in between.

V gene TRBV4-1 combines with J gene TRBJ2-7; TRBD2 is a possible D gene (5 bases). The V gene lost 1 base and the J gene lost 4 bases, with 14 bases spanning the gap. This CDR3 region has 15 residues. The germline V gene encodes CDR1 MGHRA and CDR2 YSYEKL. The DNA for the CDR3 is TGCGCCAGCAGCCAAGTGCCCGGGATGGGTTACGAGCAGTACTTC. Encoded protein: CASSQVPGMGYEQYF.

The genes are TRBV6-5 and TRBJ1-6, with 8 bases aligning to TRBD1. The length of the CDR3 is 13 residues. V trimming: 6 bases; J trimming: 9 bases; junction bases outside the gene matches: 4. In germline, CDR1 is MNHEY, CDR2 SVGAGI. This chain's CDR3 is CASRGDRISPLHF. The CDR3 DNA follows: TGTGCCAGCAGAGGGGACAGGATTTCACCCCTCCACTTT.

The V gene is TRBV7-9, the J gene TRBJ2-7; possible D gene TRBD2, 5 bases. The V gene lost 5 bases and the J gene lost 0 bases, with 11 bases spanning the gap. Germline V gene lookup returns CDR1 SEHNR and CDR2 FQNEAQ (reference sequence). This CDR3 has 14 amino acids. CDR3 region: CASSLDWSSYEQYF. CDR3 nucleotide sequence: TGTGCCAGCAGCCTGGACTGGAGCTCCTACGAGCAGTACTTC.

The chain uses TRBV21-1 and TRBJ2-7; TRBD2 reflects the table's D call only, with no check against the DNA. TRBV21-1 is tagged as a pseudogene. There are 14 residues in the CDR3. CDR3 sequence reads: CASRDALRGYEQYF. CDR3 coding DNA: TGTGCCAGCAGAGACGCACTACGAGGCTACGAGCAGTACTTC.

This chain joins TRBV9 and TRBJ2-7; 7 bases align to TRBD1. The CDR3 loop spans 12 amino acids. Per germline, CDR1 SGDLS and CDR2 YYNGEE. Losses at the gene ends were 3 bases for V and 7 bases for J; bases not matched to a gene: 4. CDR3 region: CASSAGQREQYF. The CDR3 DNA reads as TGTGCCAGCAGCGCGGGACAGAGAGAGCAGTACTTC.

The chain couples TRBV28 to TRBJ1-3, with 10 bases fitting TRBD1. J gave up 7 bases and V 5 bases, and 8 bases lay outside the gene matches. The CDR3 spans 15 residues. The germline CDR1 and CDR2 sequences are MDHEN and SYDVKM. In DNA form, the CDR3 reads TGTGCCAGCAGTCCGTTCGGACAGGGGGTGAACACCATATATTTT. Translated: CASSPFGQGVNTIYF.

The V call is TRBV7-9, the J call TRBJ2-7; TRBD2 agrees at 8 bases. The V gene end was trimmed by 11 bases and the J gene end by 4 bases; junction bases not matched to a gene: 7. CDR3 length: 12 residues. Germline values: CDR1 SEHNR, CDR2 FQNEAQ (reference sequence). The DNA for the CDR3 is TGTGCCGGTCGGGAGGGACAATACGAGCAGTACTTC. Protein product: CAGREGQYEQYF. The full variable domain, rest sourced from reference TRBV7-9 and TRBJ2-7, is DTGVSQNPRHKITKRGQNVTFRCDPISEHNRLYWYRQTLGQGPEFLTYFQNEAQLEKSRLLSDRFSAERPKGSFSTLEIQRTEQGDSAMYLCAGREGQYEQYFGPGTRLTVT.

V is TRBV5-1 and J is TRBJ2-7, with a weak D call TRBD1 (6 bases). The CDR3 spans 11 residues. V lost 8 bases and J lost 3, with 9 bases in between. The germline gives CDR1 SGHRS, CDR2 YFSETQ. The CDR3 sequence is CASAQGYEQYF. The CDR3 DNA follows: TGCGCCAGTGCACAGGGCTACGAGCAGTACTTC. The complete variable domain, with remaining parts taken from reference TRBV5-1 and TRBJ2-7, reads KAGVTQTPRYLIKTRGQQVTLSCSPISGHRSVSWYQQTPGQGLQFLFEYFSETQRNKGNFPGRFSGRQFSNSRSEMNVSTLELGDSALYLCASAQGYEQYFGPGTRLTVT.

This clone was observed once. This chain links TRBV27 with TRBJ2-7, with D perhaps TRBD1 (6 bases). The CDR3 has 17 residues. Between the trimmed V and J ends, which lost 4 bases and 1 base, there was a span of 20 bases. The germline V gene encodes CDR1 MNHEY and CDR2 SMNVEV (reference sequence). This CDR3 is CASSWGHIGDGSYEQYF. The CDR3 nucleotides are TGTGCCAGCAGTTGGGGGCACATTGGCGACGGTTCCTACGAGCAGTACTTC.